The 18 T cell receptor beta chains presented below share a single source sample, sequenced in a study of CD8 T cells in ankylosing spondylitis (dated by TCRdb to between 2016 and 2019). Library construction relied on 5' RACE. Sequencer: Illumina HiSeq 2500. TCRdb trimmed the raw reads at Q25, called clones with MiXCR and kept productive beta chains. One record per CDR3 amino acid sequence lists the most common genes and DNA. This sample is represented by under 250,000 distinct CDR3 sequences; 8% to 9% of them were singletons. About 5% of the sample goes to the ten largest clones. Sequences were obtained from blood, either unsorted or a sorted T cell fraction (not recorded which). The receptors were sampled from a female donor with ankylosing spondylitis or in good health (not recorded which).

This clonotype came up many times. This chain connects TRBV2 to TRBJ2-5; D remains unclear. V lost 4 bases, J lost 3 bases, and 3 bases lay in between. Germline V gene lookup returns CDR1 SNHLY and CDR2 FYNNEI. This CDR3 comprises 11 residues. This CDR3 is CASSVKETQYF. CDR3 bases: TGTGCCAGCAGTGTAAAAGAGACCCAGTACTTC.

This clonotype has more than one count but fewer than ten. The chain recombines TRBV6-2 or TRBV6-3 with TRBJ2-7; TRBD2 matches at 14 bases. Germline values: CDR1 MNHEY, CDR2 SVGEGT. The CDR3 runs to 15 residues. The trim removed 4 bases at V and 7 bases at J, leaving 6 bases unmatched. The CDR3 region is CASSLGLAGVREQYF. The CDR3 DNA is TGTGCCAGCAGTTTGGGACTAGCGGGAGTGAGAGAGCAGTACTTC.

To note about this clonotype: One base away lies a much larger clone, so this may be a sequencing read error. The V and J genes are TRBV29-1 and TRBJ2-2, with D possibly being TRBD2 (6 bases). This CDR3 spans 13 amino acids. V was clipped by 8 bases and J by 8 bases, with 18 bases between them. Per germline, CDR1 SQVTM and CDR2 ANQGSEA. The CDR3 reads CSHQLGGAGELFF. The CDR3 region has the DNA TGCAGCCACCAATTGGGGGGTGCGGGGGAGCTGTTTTTT.

Ten or more counts support this clonotype. This rearrangement joins TRBV15 to TRBJ2-2; D might be TRBD1 or TRBD2, each matching 5 bases. The CDR3 runs to 14 residues. The ends were cut back, 4 bases at V and 7 bases at J, with 13 bases in the middle. Germline CDR1 is LNHNV and CDR2 is YYDKDF (reference sequence). This CDR3 is CATSMTGPGGELFF. CDR3 nucleotide sequence: TGTGCCACCAGCATGACGGGGCCGGGCGGGGAGCTGTTTTTT. The full variable domain, in which reference TRBV15 and TRBJ2-2 provide the parts outside the CDR3, is DAMVIQNPRYQVTQFGKPVTLSCSQTLNHNVMYWYQQKSSQAPKLLFHYYDKDFNNEADTPDNFQSRRPNTSFCFLDIRSPGLGDTAMYLCATSMTGPGGELFFGEGSRLTVL.

This clonotype was counted at least ten times. The rearrangement uses TRBV5-1 and TRBJ2-1; D not certain. The germline V gene has CDR1 SGHRS and CDR2 YFSETQ. The V and J ends lost 0 bases and 6 bases respectively, with 10 bases between them. This CDR3 has 14 amino acids. The DNA for the CDR3 is TGCGCCAGCAGCTTGGCCGGCTACCTCAATGAGCAGTTCTTC. Translating gives CASSLAGYLNEQFF. Together with reference TRBV5-1 and TRBJ2-1, the CDR3 gives the full variable domain: KAGVTQTPRYLIKTRGQQVTLSCSPISGHRSVSWYQQTPGQGLQFLFEYFSETQRNKGNFPGRFSGRQFSNSRSEMNVSTLELGDSALYLCASSLAGYLNEQFFGPGTRLTVL.

This clonotype was found many times. J is TRBJ1-1 and V is TRBV20-1, with D unresolved. This CDR3 has 13 residues. Germline V gene lookup returns CDR1 DFQATT and CDR2 SNEGSKA (reference sequence). V was trimmed by 6 bases and J by 1 base, leaving 12 bases between them. CDR3 sequence reads: CSATHRQNTEAFF. CDR3 sequence (DNA): TGCAGTGCCACCCACCGACAGAACACTGAAGCTTTCTTT.

This clonotype was detected many times. The chain employs TRBV5-4 and TRBJ2-3, with TRBD2 matching over 11 bases. The V segment lost 4 bases and the J segment 4 bases; nucleotides outside the gene matches: 5. CDR3 length equals 15 residues. The germline CDR1 and CDR2 sequences are SGHNT and YYREEE (reference sequence). The CDR3 loop is CASSAGLAESDTQYF. The CDR3 coding sequence is TGTGCCAGCAGCGCGGGACTAGCGGAATCAGATACGCAGTATTTT.

On this clonotype itself: A read error may explain this, as a much larger clone is one base away. The rearrangement uses TRBV5-6 and TRBJ1-4; D unclear. This CDR3 contains 13 residues. In germline, CDR1 is SGHDT, CDR2 YYEEEE. The CDR3 coding sequence is TGTGCCAGCAGCTTGGGCGCGGATGAAAAACTGTTATTT. Translated, it gives CASSLGADEKLLF.

In its sample, this clonotype was seen many times. The chain recombines TRBV18 with TRBJ2-3; 9 bases match TRBD1. The ends lost 5 bases at V and 3 bases at J; junction bases unmatched: 6. Per the germline V gene, CDR1 is KGHSH and CDR2 is LQKENI. The CDR3 consists of 15 residues. The CDR3 protein is CASSFNRGQTDTQYF. CDR3 DNA: TGTGCCAGCTCATTTAACAGGGGGCAAACAGATACGCAGTATTTT.

This clonotype has ten or more counts. The genes are TRBV12-3 or TRBV12-4 and TRBJ1-5, with D possibly matching TRBD1 (5 bases). The CDR3 loop spans 15 amino acids. V lost 2 bases, J lost 5 bases, and 13 bases lay in between. The CDR3 nucleotides are TGTGCCAGCAGTTTATCCGGCAGGGAGGATCAGCCCCAGCATTTT. This codes for CASSLSGREDQPQHF.

This CDR3 is CASSPRVVSGNLLTF. The DNA of the CDR3 is TGTGCCAGCAGCCCCCGGGTAGTCTCTGGGAACCTCCTGACTTTC. The V call is TRBV7-2, the J call TRBJ2-6; D is undetermined. Trimming took off 5 bases at V and 14 bases at J, with 22 bases between the two ends. Per germline, CDR1 SGHTA and CDR2 FQGNSA. The length of the CDR3 is 15 residues.

Many counts were recorded for this clonotype. The V call is TRBV5-1, the J call TRBJ1-4; no firm D call. The CDR3 contains 17 residues. CDR1 and CDR2 from the germline V gene are SGHRS and YFSETQ. The ends were cut back, 0 bases at V and 7 bases at J, with 19 bases in the middle. The CDR3 spells CASSLELGTARGEKLFF. For the CDR3, the DNA is TGCGCCAGCAGCTTGGAACTGGGAACGGCTCGGGGTGAAAAACTGTTTTTT.

The sample holds many counts of this clonotype. The chain has TRBV9 and TRBJ2-3; D perhaps matches TRBD1 (5 bases). This CDR3 region has 15 residues. Germline assignment: CDR1 SGDLS and CDR2 YYNGEE. The ends were cut back, 0 bases at V and 4 bases at J, with 12 bases in the middle. CDR3 nucleotide sequence: TGTGCCAGCAGCGTAGAGCAGGGCCCCCCAGATACGCAGTATTTT. Its protein is CASSVEQGPPDTQYF. Complete variable domain (other parts from reference TRBV9 and TRBJ2-3): DSGVTQTPKHLITATGQRVTLRCSPRSGDLSVYWYQQSLDQGLQFLIQYYNGEERAKGNILERFSAQQFPDLHSELNLSSLELGDSALYFCASSVEQGPPDTQYFGPGTRLTVL.

The sample holds many counts of this clonotype. J is TRBJ1-2 and V is TRBV5-5, with 7 nucleotides matching TRBD1. This CDR3 region has 14 residues. J was trimmed by 2 bases and V by 3 bases; bases with no gene match: 4. The V gene's germline CDR1 is SGHKS and CDR2 YYEKEE (reference sequence). The DNA for the CDR3 is TGTGCCAGCAGCTCGGGACAGCCCAACTATGGCTACACCTTC. The encoded protein is CASSSGQPNYGYTF.

The chain uses TRBV20-1 and TRBJ2-1, with D tentatively TRBD1 (6 bases). Germline V gene data show CDR1 as DFQATT and CDR2 as SNEGSKA (reference sequence). The CDR3 has 13 amino acids. The germline V and J ends were trimmed by 6 bases and 4 bases, with 13 bases remaining between them. DNA for the CDR3: TGCAGTGCCAAGGGGGATCGGTACAATGAGCAGTTCTTC. Its translation is CSAKGDRYNEQFF.

The gene calls are TRBV11-2 and TRBJ2-7, with D possibly TRBD2 on 6 matching bases. The CDR3 spans 13 residues. Trimming shortened V by 8 bases and J by 2 bases, and 13 bases separated the two germline ends. Germline V lookup: CDR1 SGHAT, CDR2 FQNNGV. CDR3 bases: TGTGCCAGCGCCCGGGAGTTTCCCTACGAGCAGTACTTC. This translates into CASAREFPYEQYF.

This clonotype was counted ten times or more. The J gene is TRBJ2-5, the V gene TRBV28, with a tentative D call TRBD2 (6 bases). The V gene's germline CDR1 is MDHEN and CDR2 SYDVKM. CDR3 size: 15 residues. Between the trimmed V and J ends, which lost 3 bases and 4 bases, there was a span of 15 bases. The CDR3 coding sequence is TGTGCCAGCAGTTTGGGAGGTTCGGGGAGAGAGACCCAGTACTTC. Translation: CASSLGGSGRETQYF.

This clonotype was observed at least ten times. The chain links TRBV24-1 to TRBJ2-2; D perhaps matches TRBD2 (6 bases). CDR1 and CDR2 (germline): KGHDR, SFDVKD. The CDR3 runs 13 residues. V was trimmed by 7 bases and J by 4 bases, leaving 9 bases between them. The CDR3 nucleotides read TGTGCCACCAGCGGGGGAAGCACCGGGGAGCTGTTTTTT. Protein sequence: CATSGGSTGELFF.